Presented here are 27 T cell receptor beta chains from one specimen sequenced in a study of blood T cell repertoires in COVID-19. This table comes from immunoSEQ multiplex PCR, and its TCRdb copy is limited to in-frame clones, with some not included. The repertoire holds about 52,000 clones, 90% seen once, with around 3.1% in the top ten. Sequenced sample: peripheral blood. Every receptor here comes from a human donor in a cohort sampled during active COVID-19.

The chain has TRBV15 and TRBJ1-5; possibly TRBD1 for D (6 bases). V was cut by 4 bases and J by 3 bases, with 10 bases left in between. The V gene's germline CDR1 is LNHNV and CDR2 YYDKDF (reference sequence). The CDR3 runs to 14 residues. CDR3 in amino acids: CATSIRQDNQPQHF. Written as DNA, the CDR3 is TGTGCCACCAGCATCCGACAGGACAATCAGCCCCAGCATTTT.

The chain links TRBV9 to TRBJ1-2; 9 bases agree with TRBD1. V was clipped by 0 bases and J by 5 bases; unmatched bases: 5. The CDR3 totals 15 residues. CDR1 and CDR2 (germline): SGDLS, YYNGEE. The CDR3 spells CASSVGGTGRYGYTF. Written as DNA, the CDR3 is TGTGCCAGCAGCGTAGGAGGGACAGGGAGATATGGCTACACCTTC. Combining the CDR3 with reference TRBV9 and TRBJ1-2 gives the whole variable domain DSGVTQTPKHLITATGQRVTLRCSPRSGDLSVYWYQQSLDQGLQFLIQYYNGEERAKGNILERFSAQQFPDLHSELNLSSLELGDSALYFCASSVGGTGRYGYTFGSGTRLTVV.

This chain links TRBV7-8 with TRBJ2-1; TRBD2 matches at 8 bases. The CDR3 has 16 amino acids. Trimming at V came to 4 bases and at J to 5 bases, leaving 10 bases not matched to a gene. Germline CDR1 SGHVS, CDR2 FQNEAQ. The CDR3 region is CASSSNRLAGNNEQFF. Written as DNA, the CDR3 is TGTGCCAGCAGCTCGAATCGGCTAGCGGGTAACAATGAGCAGTTCTTC.

This clone was found once. The chain carries TRBV6-1 and TRBJ2-7, with D possibly matching TRBD1 (6 bases). The CDR3 runs 15 residues. The V and J ends lost 2 bases and 3 bases respectively, with 14 bases between them. Per germline, CDR1 MNHNS and CDR2 SASEGT. The DNA of the CDR3 is TGTGCCAGCAGTGAACAGACAGGTTCATACTACGAGCAGTACTTC. The encoded protein is CASSEQTGSYYEQYF.

The chain carries TRBV24-1 and TRBJ2-7, with D perhaps matching TRBD1 (6 bases). Germline V gene lookup returns CDR1 KGHDR and CDR2 SFDVKD. The CDR3 has 13 residues. Trimming took off 3 bases at V and 4 bases at J, with 9 bases between the two ends. The CDR3, as DNA: TGTGCCACCAGTGATCACCAGGGGTACGAGCAGTACTTC. This encodes CATSDHQGYEQYF.

The chain is built from TRBV14 and TRBJ2-1, with D perhaps TRBD2 (6 bases). Germline assignment: CDR1 SGHDN and CDR2 FVKESK. The CDR3 covers 16 residues. Trimming removed 0 bases at V and 0 bases at J, with 9 bases between. CDR3 sequence: CASSQDRGSSYNEQFF. Written as DNA, the CDR3 is TGTGCCAGCAGCCAAGATCGGGGGAGCTCCTACAATGAGCAGTTCTTC.

The J gene is TRBJ2-5, the V gene TRBV18, with 7 positions matching TRBD1. Trimming removed 3 bases from V and 3 bases from J; junction bases left unmatched: 7. Germline V gives CDR1 KGHSH, CDR2 LQKENI. The CDR3 is 15 amino acids. CDR3 coding DNA: TGTGCCAGCTCACCTAGCATCACAGGGGAAGAGACCCAGTACTTC. Amino acid sequence: CASSPSITGEETQYF.

The chain links TRBV6-5 to TRBJ2-5; no clear D gene. CDR1 is MNHEY and CDR2 is SVGAGI in the germline V gene. The CDR3 consists of 13 residues. With 8 bases removed from V and 4 bases from J, the gap between germline ends came to 14 bases. The CDR3 sequence: CASALPPGETQYF. The CDR3 region has the DNA TGTGCCAGCGCGCTACCGCCGGGAGAGACCCAGTACTTC.

The gene calls are TRBV11-2 and TRBJ2-1; 12 nucleotides agree with TRBD2. V trimming: 5 bases; J trimming: 6 bases; junction bases outside the gene matches: 8. Germline values: CDR1 SGHAT, CDR2 FQNNGV. The CDR3 has 16 amino acids. CDR3 in amino acids: CASSRRLAGVGNEQFF. CDR3 nucleotide sequence: TGTGCCAGCAGCAGAAGACTAGCGGGAGTTGGCAATGAGCAGTTCTTC.

The V gene is TRBV2, the J gene TRBJ1-5; D possibly corresponds to TRBD1 (5 bases). The length of the CDR3 is 12 residues. V lost 6 bases and J lost 6, with 9 bases in between. Germline CDR1 is SNHLY and CDR2 is FYNNEI. The CDR3 here is CASRGEFQPQHF. The CDR3, as DNA: TGTGCCAGCAGAGGGGAATTTCAGCCCCAGCATTTT.

The chain recombines TRBV5-1 with TRBJ2-5; 7 bases align to TRBD1. The CDR3 has 14 residues. V shed 0 bases and J 4 bases; nucleotides not matched to a gene: 3. CDR1 is SGHRS, CDR2 YFSETQ, per germline. CDR3 in amino acids: CASSLDRGGETQYF. CDR3 in DNA: TGCGCCAGCAGCTTGGACAGGGGTGGAGAGACCCAGTACTTC.

This chain links TRBV5-1 with TRBJ1-1; D is ambiguous. Deletions cut 3 bases from V and 0 bases from J, with 9 bases between. The CDR3 spans 14 residues. Germline V gene lookup returns CDR1 SGHRS and CDR2 YFSETQ. CDR3 DNA: TGCGCCAGCAGCTCCACAAGTATGAACACTGAAGCTTTCTTT. Its protein product is CASSSTSMNTEAFF. The whole variable domain, filled in from reference TRBV5-1 and TRBJ1-1, reads KAGVTQTPRYLIKTRGQQVTLSCSPISGHRSVSWYQQTPGQGLQFLFEYFSETQRNKGNFPGRFSGRQFSNSRSEMNVSTLELGDSALYLCASSSTSMNTEAFFGQGTRLTVV.

The chain combines TRBV28 with TRBJ1-4; tentatively, D is TRBD1 (5 bases). Germline lookup yields CDR1 MDHEN and CDR2 SYDVKM. The CDR3 loop spans 15 amino acids. Between the trimmed V and J ends, which lost 5 bases and 8 bases, there was a span of 18 bases. The CDR3 loop is CASSDGGTAQEKLFF. The CDR3 coding sequence is TGTGCCAGCAGTGACGGCGGGACCGCTCAGGAAAAACTGTTTTTT.

The CDR3, as DNA: TGTGCCAGCAGTATTCCTTCAGGGGGCATTGTTGAAAAACTGTTTTTT. It is translated as CASSIPSGGIVEKLFF. The chain carries TRBV28 and TRBJ1-4; 8 positions match TRBD1. The CDR3 is made up of 16 amino acids. Trimming cost V 5 bases and J 7 bases; bases outside gene matches: 12. Germline assignment: CDR1 MDHEN and CDR2 SYDVKM.

J is TRBJ2-7 and V is TRBV28; TRBD2 aligns across 8 bases. Germline V gene data show CDR1 as MDHEN and CDR2 as SYDVKM. This CDR3 region has 14 residues. V was clipped by 6 bases and J by 3 bases; unmatched bases: 7. The CDR3 DNA follows: TGTGCCAGCAGACTTCCGGGACTAGGCTACGAGCAGTACTTC. Residues: CASRLPGLGYEQYF.

The chain couples TRBV7-6 to TRBJ2-5, with a possible D match to TRBD1 (5 bases). CDR3 size: 15 residues. Germline-derived CDR1 and CDR2 are SGHVS and FNYEAQ. Trimming shortened V by 3 bases and J by 1 base, and 12 bases separated the two germline ends. In DNA, the CDR3 is TGTGCCAGCAGCTTCACCACAGGTGGCCAAGAGACCCAGTACTTC. Translated: CASSFTTGGQETQYF.

This clone was observed a few times. The CDR3 DNA is TGTGCCAGCAGCTCTCAGGGGGCAGGGGATACGGGCGAGCAGTACTTC. Translated, it gives CASSSQGAGDTGEQYF. The rearrangement joins TRBV7-9 to TRBJ2-7, with 8 nucleotides matching TRBD1. This CDR3 contains 16 residues. Losses at the gene ends were 4 bases for V and 6 bases for J; bases not matched to a gene: 14. CDR1 and CDR2 (germline): SEHNR, FQNEAQ (reference sequence). The full variable domain, rest sourced from reference TRBV7-9 and TRBJ2-7, is DTGVSQNPRHKITKRGQNVTFRCDPISEHNRLYWYRQTLGQGPEFLTYFQNEAQLEKSRLLSDRFSAERPKGSFSTLEIQRTEQGDSAMYLCASSSQGAGDTGEQYFGPGTRLTVT.

J is TRBJ2-4 and V is TRBV2; the match to TRBD2 covers 14 bases. The CDR3 consists of 18 residues. V lost 4 bases to trimming and J lost 1 base; unmatched junction nucleotides: 6. Germline CDR1 is SNHLY and CDR2 is FYNNEI. The CDR3 nucleotides read TGTGCCAGCAGTGGGGGGACTAGCGGGAGTGGGGCCAAAAACATTCAGTACTTC. Translating it yields CASSGGTSGSGAKNIQYF.

The chain employs TRBV19 and TRBJ2-7; 11 positions match TRBD2. The V segment lost 5 bases and the J segment 2 bases; nucleotides outside the gene matches: 5. The CDR3 is 15 residues long. The germline gives CDR1 LNHDA, CDR2 SQIVND (reference sequence). The CDR3: CASSLLAGEPYEQYF. The CDR3 DNA reads TGTGCCAGTAGTTTACTAGCGGGAGAGCCCTACGAGCAGTACTTC.

J is TRBJ1-4 and V is TRBV11-2; no clear D. The V gene lost 5 bases and the J gene lost 5 bases, with 12 bases spanning the gap. The CDR3 covers 14 residues. Germline V gene data show CDR1 as SGHAT and CDR2 as FQNNGV. CDR3 in DNA: TGTGCCAGCAGCCTCAGTCAGGAAAATGAAAAACTGTTTTTT. Translated: CASSLSQENEKLFF.

The rearrangement uses TRBV28 and TRBJ1-5, with a tentative D call TRBD1 (6 bases). With 4 bases removed from V and 1 base from J, the gap between germline ends came to 8 bases. Germline CDR1 MDHEN, CDR2 SYDVKM. This CDR3 region has 14 residues. This CDR3 is CASSWGGSNQPQHF. In nucleotides, the CDR3 is TGTGCCAGCAGTTGGGGGGGCAGCAATCAGCCCCAGCATTTT.

Here the CDR3 DNA reads TGCGCCAGCAGCTTTCTAGGTTTCAATGAGCAGTTCTTC. Its translation: CASSFLGFNEQFF. The gene calls are TRBV5-1 and TRBJ2-1; D not resolved. The CDR3 sequence is 13 residues long. The ends were cut back, 2 bases at V and 6 bases at J, with 9 bases in the middle. Germline CDR1 is SGHRS and CDR2 is YFSETQ.

The J gene is TRBJ1-1, the V gene TRBV30; D not resolved. The V gene lost 3 bases and the J gene lost 1 base, with 9 bases spanning the gap. Germline V CDR1 and CDR2: GTSNPN, SVGIG (reference sequence). The CDR3 length is 13 residues. CDR3 DNA sequence: TGTGCCTGGAGGTATAGCCAGAACACTGAAGCTTTCTTT. Protein: CAWRYSQNTEAFF.

The chain recombines TRBV6-5 with TRBJ1-5, with D possibly being TRBD1 (5 bases). Germline V lookup: CDR1 MNHEY, CDR2 SVGAGI. Trimming pared 7 bases from V and 0 bases from J, leaving 13 bases between. The CDR3 has 15 amino acids. The CDR3 coding sequence is TGTGCCAGCACGAGGAGGGGCCCTAGCAATCAGCCCCAGCATTTT. Its protein product is CASTRRGPSNQPQHF.

This chain uses TRBV14 with TRBJ2-1; maybe TRBD1 (5 bases). With 4 bases removed from V and 6 bases from J, the gap between germline ends came to 13 bases. Germline-derived CDR1 and CDR2 are SGHDN and FVKESK. The CDR3 length is 14 residues. Here the CDR3 DNA reads TGTGCCAGCAGCCCGAGGATCCAGGGCAATGAGCAGTTCTTC. Its protein is CASSPRIQGNEQFF. The full variable domain, its missing parts supplied by reference TRBV14 and TRBJ2-1, is EAGVTQFPSHSVIEKGQTVTLRCDPISGHDNLYWYRRVMGKEIKFLLHFVKESKQDESGMPNNRFLAERTGGTYSTLKVQPAELEDSGVYFCASSPRIQGNEQFFGPGTRLTVL.

The count of this clone is one. The CDR3 DNA follows: TGCGCCAGCAGTGACCCGACAGGGGGCCGGAGAAATACGCAGTATTTT. Translating it yields CASSDPTGGRRNTQYF. The V gene is TRBV10-1, the J gene TRBJ2-3; 10 positions agree with TRBD1. The CDR3 length is 16 residues. Per the germline V gene, CDR1 is WNHNN and CDR2 is SYGVQD (reference sequence). The V gene end was trimmed by 3 bases and the J gene end by 7 bases; junction bases not matched to a gene: 10.

The J gene is TRBJ1-3, the V gene TRBV9, with 7 bases aligning to TRBD1. Losses at the gene ends were 2 bases for V and 4 bases for J; bases not matched to a gene: 6. This CDR3 has 15 residues. Germline assignment: CDR1 SGDLS and CDR2 YYNGEE. CDR3 loop: CASSVTGTSGNTIYF. The CDR3 DNA reads TGTGCCAGCAGCGTGACAGGGACCTCCGGAAACACCATATATTTT.